The TCR beta chain under discussion was sequenced for a study of cytomegalovirus exposure and HLA in healthy donors. About the study: Some 85 million unique TCRs, all from HLA-typed donors, were included in an early release of the data.

Study-level points and caveats: One variant, a missense change in DCLRE1C, was linked in a later analysis to TCR beta V- and J-gene trimming.

In nominal health when sampled, donors likely had unrecorded immune exposures nonetheless. CDR3 length equals 16 residues. Germline V gives CDR1 MNHEY, CDR2 SVGAGI. V gave up 1 base and J gave up 8 bases; unmatched junction bases: 13. PCR amplification relied on 60 Vbeta primers (plus 13 Jbeta primers). Here immunoSEQ multiplex PCR was the method, and the copy in TCRdb shows in-frame clones only, minus some. The table includes about 190,000 clones, under 85% detected once. Of note for this clone: The antigen remains undetermined.

The clonotype was recovered from a man in his fifties or sixties in good health and CMV-seronegative. V gene TRBV6-5 combines with J gene TRBJ2-5; 7 nucleotides align to TRBD2. The source material was PBMCs. The CDR3 protein is CASSYLSRGSEETQYF. As DNA, the CDR3 is TGTGCCAGCAGTTACTTATCGCGGGGGTCCGAGGAAACCCAGTACTTC.